This paragraph covers one T cell receptor beta chain sequence. This sample is drawn from a study of OX40 agonist ivuxolimab in advanced cancers. Study background: Dose-escalation patients' cancers were hepatocellular carcinoma, melanoma, renal cell or head and neck cancer. The dose-escalation cohort was around 83% male, with a mean age of 60 years, ranging roughly 20 to 90. Anti-PD-1, anti-PD-L1 or anti-CTLA-4 therapy given earlier was allowed, and 40% had some.

Sampling times: baseline, cycle 4 day 1, cycle 7 day 1. Per the germline V gene, CDR1 is SGDLS and CDR2 is YYNGEE. The CDR3 extends over 13 amino acids. V was cut by 6 bases and J by 6 bases, with 14 bases left in between. Profiled with immunoSEQ multiplex PCR; TCRdb holds only in-frame clones, not every one. The sample lists just over 95,000 clones, 90% occurring once. This specimen consisted of CD4+ or CD8+ T cells sorted from blood, obtained in a trial of the OX40 agonist ivuxolimab. The source of this sequence is an adult with an advanced solid tumor such as melanoma, head and neck, liver or kidney cancer. V gene TRBV9 combines with J gene TRBJ2-3; no clear D gene. The DNA of the CDR3 is TGTGCCAGCACATCACAAGTCCTCGATACGCAGTATTTT. This translates into CASTSQVLDTQYF.